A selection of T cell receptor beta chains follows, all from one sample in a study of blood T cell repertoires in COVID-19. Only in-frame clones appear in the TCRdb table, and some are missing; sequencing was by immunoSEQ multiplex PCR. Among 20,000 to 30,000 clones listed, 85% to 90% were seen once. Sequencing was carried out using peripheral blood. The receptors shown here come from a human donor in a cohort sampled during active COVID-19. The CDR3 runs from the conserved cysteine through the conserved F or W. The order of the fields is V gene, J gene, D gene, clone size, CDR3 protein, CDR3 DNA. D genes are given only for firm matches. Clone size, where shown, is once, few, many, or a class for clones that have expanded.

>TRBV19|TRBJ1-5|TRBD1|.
CASSTSGDRNQPQHF
TGTGCCAGTAGCACAAGTGGGGACAGAAATCAGCCCCAGCATTTT
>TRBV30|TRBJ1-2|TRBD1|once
CAWDTGVKGYTF
TGTGCCTGGGATACAGGGGTTAAGGGCTACACCTTC
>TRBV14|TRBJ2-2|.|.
CASKGTWGTGELFF
TGTGCCAGCAAGGGGACTTGGGGCACCGGGGAGCTGTTTTTT
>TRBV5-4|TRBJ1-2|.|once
CASSLRTVDNYGYTF
TGTGCCAGCAGCCTTCGGACAGTCGATAACTATGGCTACACCTTC
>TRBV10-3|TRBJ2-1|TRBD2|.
CAISTGTSGYNEQFF
TGTGCCATCAGTACCGGGACTAGCGGTTACAATGAGCAGTTCTTC
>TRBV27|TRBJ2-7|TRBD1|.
CASSLTGGKQYF
TGTGCCAGCAGTCTGACAGGGGGTAAGCAGTACTTC
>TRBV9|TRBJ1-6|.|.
CASSSRQDSPLHF
TGTGCCAGCAGCTCTCGACAGGATTCACCCCTCCACTTT
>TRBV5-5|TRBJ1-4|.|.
CASSFDRSNEKLFF
TGTGCCAGCAGCTTCGACAGATCTAATGAAAAACTGTTTTTT
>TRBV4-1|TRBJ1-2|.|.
CASSQAGIPGGYTF
TGCGCCAGCAGCCAAGCGGGGATCCCTGGGGGCTACACCTTC
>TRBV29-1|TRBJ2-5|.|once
CSVEKGAETQYF
TGCAGCGTTGAGAAAGGGGCTGAGACCCAGTACTTC
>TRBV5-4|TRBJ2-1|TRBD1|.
CAASGQGNDNEQFF
TGTGCCGCGTCCGGACAGGGAAACGACAATGAGCAGTTCTTC
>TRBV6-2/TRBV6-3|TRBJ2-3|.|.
CASTPRDSSSTDTQYF
TGTGCCAGCACCCCCCGGGACTCTTCTAGCACAGATACGCAGTATTTT
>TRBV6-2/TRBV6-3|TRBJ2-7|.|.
CASSYSDSSYEQYF
TGTGCCAGCAGTTACTCGGACAGCTCCTACGAGCAGTACTTC
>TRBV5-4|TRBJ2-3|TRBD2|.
CASSLEGGRVTDTQYF
TGTGCCAGCAGCTTGGAGGGCGGGAGGGTAACAGATACGCAGTATTTT
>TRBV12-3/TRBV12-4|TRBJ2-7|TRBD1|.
CASLPTGGSEQYF
TGTGCCAGCCTCCCGACAGGGGGCTCCGAGCAGTACTTC
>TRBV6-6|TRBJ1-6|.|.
CASSYLGANSPLHF
TGTGCCAGCAGTTACCTAGGGGCCAATTCACCCCTCCACTTT
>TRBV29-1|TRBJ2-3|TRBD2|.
CSVGMGTSGTDTQYF
TGCAGCGTTGGGATGGGGACTAGCGGCACAGATACGCAGTATTTT
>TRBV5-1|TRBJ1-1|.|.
CASSQTPQTTNTEAFF
TGCGCCAGCAGCCAGACTCCCCAGACTACCAACACTGAAGCTTTCTTT
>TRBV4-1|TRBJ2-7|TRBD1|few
CASSSTRDSSYEQYF
TGCGCCAGCAGCTCAACCCGGGACAGTTCCTACGAGCAGTACTTC
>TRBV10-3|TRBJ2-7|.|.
CAIRRDNLSEQYF
TGTGCCATCCGGCGAGACAACCTCTCCGAGCAGTACTTC
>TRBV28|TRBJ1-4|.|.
CASSRGPVNEKLFF
TGTGCCAGCAGCCGTGGCCCAGTGAATGAAAAACTGTTTTTT
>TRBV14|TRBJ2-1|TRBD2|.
CASSQVVASGRALSYNEQFF
TGTGCCAGCAGCCAAGTCGTGGCTAGCGGGAGGGCCCTGTCCTACAATGAGCAGTTCTTC
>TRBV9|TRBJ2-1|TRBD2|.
CASSAAGLAGGNEQFF
TGTGCCAGCAGCGCCGCGGGACTAGCGGGAGGCAATGAGCAGTTCTTC
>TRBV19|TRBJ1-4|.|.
CASQRQAGDEKLFF
TGTGCCAGCCAGAGACAGGCTGGGGATGAAAAACTGTTTTTT
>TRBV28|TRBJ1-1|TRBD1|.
CASSSHLGTGTPEAFF
TGTGCCAGCAGTTCCCACTTAGGGACAGGGACACCCGAAGCTTTCTTT
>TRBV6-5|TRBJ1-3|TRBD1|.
CASSYSGTDRNTIYF
TGTGCCAGCAGTTACTCGGGGACAGATAGAAACACCATATATTTT
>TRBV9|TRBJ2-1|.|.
CASSVGGMGLRGEQFF
TGTGCCAGCAGCGTAGGGGGAATGGGACTCCGGGGTGAGCAGTTCTTC
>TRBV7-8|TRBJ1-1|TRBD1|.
CASSLEQGAIRTEAFF
TGTGCCAGCAGCTTAGAACAGGGGGCTATAAGGACTGAAGCTTTCTTT
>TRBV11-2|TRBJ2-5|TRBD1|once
CASSPSTGRYGTQYF
TGTGCCAGCAGCCCGTCGACAGGGAGATATGGGACCCAGTACTTC
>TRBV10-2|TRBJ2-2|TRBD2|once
CASSPGLAGGRGTGELFF
TGCGCCAGCAGTCCGGGACTAGCGGGGGGGAGGGGCACCGGGGAGCTGTTTTTT
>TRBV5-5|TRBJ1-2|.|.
CASSFSVNRRSYGYTF
TGTGCCAGCAGCTTTAGTGTTAACAGGAGAAGCTATGGCTACACCTTC
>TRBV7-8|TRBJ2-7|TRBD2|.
CASSSRGEQYF
TGTGCCAGCAGCTCGCGGGGGGAGCAGTACTTC
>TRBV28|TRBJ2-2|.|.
CASSLRTISTGELFF
TGTGCCAGCAGTCTCCGGACTATTTCCACCGGGGAGCTGTTTTTT
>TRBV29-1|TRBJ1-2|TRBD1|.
CSVERTGGAWGYTF
TGCAGCGTTGAGCGGACAGGGGGCGCGTGGGGCTACACCTTC
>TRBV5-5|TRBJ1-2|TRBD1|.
CASSETGGARGYTF
TGTGCCAGCAGCGAGACAGGGGGCGCGAGGGGCTACACCTTC
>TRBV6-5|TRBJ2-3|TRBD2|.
CAIGGGRSTDTQYF
TGTGCCATCGGCGGGGGGCGGAGCACAGATACGCAGTATTTT
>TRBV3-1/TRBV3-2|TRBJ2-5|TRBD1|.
CASSRGQGLIETQYF
TGTGCCAGCAGCCGAGGACAGGGTTTGATAGAGACCCAGTACTTC
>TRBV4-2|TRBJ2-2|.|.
CASSLKLVNTGELFF
TGTGCCAGCAGCCTAAAACTAGTGAACACCGGGGAGCTGTTTTTT
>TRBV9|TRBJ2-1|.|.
CASSVEPGVGNEQFF
TGTGCCAGCAGCGTAGAACCGGGAGTGGGTAATGAGCAGTTCTTC
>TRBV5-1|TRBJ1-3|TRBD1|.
CASSGGQGSSGNTIYF
TGCGCCAGCAGCGGGGGACAGGGGAGCTCTGGAAACACCATATATTTT
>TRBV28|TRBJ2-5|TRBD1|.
CASSSGDRGPSPLETQYF
TGTGCCAGCAGTTCCGGGGACAGGGGGCCCTCCCCATTAGAGACCCAGTACTTC
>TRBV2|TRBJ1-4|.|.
CASTRNEKLFF
TGTGCCAGCACCCGTAATGAAAAACTGTTTTTT
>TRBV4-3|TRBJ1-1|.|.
CASSQDRGGGFTEAFF
TGCGCCAGCAGCCAAGATAGGGGAGGGGGTTTTACTGAAGCTTTCTTT
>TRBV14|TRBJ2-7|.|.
CAGSQGGILYEQYF
TGTGCCGGCAGCCAAGGCGGGATCTTATACGAGCAGTACTTC
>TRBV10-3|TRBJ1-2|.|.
CALLGGDANNYGYTF
TGTGCCTTACTGGGGGGGGACGCAAATAACTATGGCTACACCTTC
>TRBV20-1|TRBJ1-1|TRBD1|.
CSASLPGGSEAFF
TGCAGTGCTAGTCTTCCAGGGGGCTCTGAAGCTTTCTTT
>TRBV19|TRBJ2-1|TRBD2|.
CASSLSGGAFKEQFF
TGTGCCAGTAGTCTTAGCGGGGGGGCCTTTAAGGAGCAGTTCTTC
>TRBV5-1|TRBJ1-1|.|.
CASSPWGGSTEAFF
TGCGCCAGCTCCCCCTGGGGGGGCTCAACTGAAGCTTTCTTT
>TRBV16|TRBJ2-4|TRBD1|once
CASSSRTGKNIQYF
TGTGCCAGCAGCTCCCGGACAGGGAAAAACATTCAGTACTTC
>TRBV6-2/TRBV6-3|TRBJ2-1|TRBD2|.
CASSRGGFYEQFF
TGTGCCAGCAGCCGCGGGGGTTTTTATGAGCAGTTCTTC